Listed below are T cell receptor beta chains from one sample, sequenced in a study of T cell changes during pregnancy in multiple sclerosis. The protocol was immunoSEQ multiplex PCR, while the TCRdb copy is restricted to in-frame clones and leaves out a portion. The sample carries approximately 32,000 clones, approximately 89% recorded once. The source was CD8+ T cells from peripheral blood mononuclear cells, collected in the second trimester of pregnancy. The receptors here all came from a female donor with multiple sclerosis, enrolled in a pregnancy study. Both conserved end residues are part of each CDR3. The D gene is left open where the match is weak.

d_gene	v_gene	j_gene	CDR3aa
-	TRBV6-6	TRBJ2-3	CASSSAGVDTQYF
-	TRBV6-4	TRBJ1-5	CASSDALGSQPQHF
TRBD2	TRBV29-1	-	CSVLTGGTYEQYF
-	TRBV6-4	TRBJ2-2	CASSPGNTGELFF
-	TRBV7-9	TRBJ2-2	CASSSSAGGSGELFF
-	TRBV7-9	TRBJ2-5	CASSPAPATQETQYF
-	TRBV27	TRBJ1-1	CASSPRLQGGNTEAFF
TRBD2	TRBV2	TRBJ2-3	CASSEARRERVGTQYF
-	TRBV15	TRBJ2-7	CATSFSGVEQYF
-	TRBV19	TRBJ1-5	CATLIQGCRQPQHF
TRBD1	TRBV5-1	TRBJ2-3	CASSPGQGRADTQYF
-	TRBV5-1	TRBJ1-1	CASSTAYTGEAFF
TRBD1	TRBV28	TRBJ2-7	CASSLPGTAYYEQYF
TRBD2	TRBV4-1	TRBJ2-1	CASSHLGTSGHEGEQFF
-	TRBV9	TRBJ2-7	CASSFGGRPYEQYF